Listed here are 10 T cell receptor beta chains from one sample, sequenced in a study of T cells in Graves' hyperthyroidism and ophthalmopathy. Regions amplified from RNA transcripts were the TCR beta CDR3 regions. During a first-round RT-PCR of the TCR CDR3, the HTBI primer set was used. TCRdb re-called the multiplex PCR reads through MiXCR, storing one row per CDR3 protein. Of roughly 380,000 distinct CDR3 sequences listed, roughly 13% were seen once; the top ten hold approximately 11%. The sample consisted of blood. The origin of the receptors is a woman aged 55-69 years with Graves' hyperthyroidism.

In its sample, this clonotype was seen a few times. The rearrangement joins TRBV20-1 to TRBJ2-7; 9 nucleotides align to TRBD1. Germline V lookup: CDR1 DFQATT, CDR2 SNEGSKA (reference sequence). With 3 bases clipped from V and 5 bases from J, the junction kept 8 bases outside the gene matches. The CDR3 is made up of 14 amino acids. CDR3 loop: CSASVGQGTHEQYF. The DNA of the CDR3 is TGCAGTGCTAGTGTCGGACAGGGGACCCACGAGCAGTACTTC.

This clonotype has more than one count but fewer than ten. The rearrangement uses TRBV6-5 and TRBJ1-4; D is undetermined. Germline V gene lookup returns CDR1 MNHEY and CDR2 SVGAGI. V lost 2 bases and J lost 5, with 18 bases in between. This CDR3 has 17 amino acids. The CDR3 spells CASSYHPRGHLNEKLFF. Here the CDR3 DNA reads TGTGCCAGCAGTTACCACCCTCGCGGCCACCTGAATGAAAAACTGTTTTTT.

There are many counts of this clonotype. The chain carries TRBV5-1 and TRBJ1-1, with a tentative D call TRBD1 (5 bases). The V end lost 3 bases, the J end lost 2 bases, and 8 bases lay between the germline ends. The CDR3 has 13 residues. Germline-derived CDR1 and CDR2 are SGHRS and YFSETQ. Here the CDR3 DNA reads TGCGCCAGCAGCTGGCAGGGTAACACTGAAGCTTTCTTT. Translating gives CASSWQGNTEAFF.

This clonotype was detected many times. The V and J genes are TRBV3-1 and TRBJ2-7, with D uncertain. The V end lost 4 bases, the J end lost 0 bases, and 16 bases lay between the germline ends. The CDR3 runs 16 residues. Germline V gene sequence: CDR1 LGHDT, CDR2 YNNKEL (reference sequence). CDR3 loop: CASSPHNVLSSYEQYF. The CDR3 DNA sequence: TGTGCCAGCAGCCCACACAACGTTTTAAGCTCCTACGAGCAGTACTTC.

This clonotype was recorded many times. The gene calls are TRBV5-1 and TRBJ1-2, with 8 bases identical to TRBD1. The CDR3 sequence is 15 residues long. The ends lost 0 bases at V and 8 bases at J; junction bases unmatched: 9. CDR1 SGHRS and CDR2 YFSETQ come from the germline V gene. CDR3 amino acids: CASSLGQGLKSGYTF. CDR3 bases: TGCGCCAGCAGCTTGGGACAGGGGTTAAAAAGCGGCTACACCTTC. Using reference TRBV5-1 and TRBJ1-2 for the parts outside the CDR3, the full variable domain is KAGVTQTPRYLIKTRGQQVTLSCSPISGHRSVSWYQQTPGQGLQFLFEYFSETQRNKGNFPGRFSGRQFSNSRSEMNVSTLELGDSALYLCASSLGQGLKSGYTFGSGTRLTVV.

This clonotype has just a few counts. The chain joins TRBV6-1 to TRBJ2-3, with TRBD2 matching 7 bases. The CDR3 is 14 amino acids. The germline V gene has CDR1 MNHNS and CDR2 SASEGT. V shed 8 bases and J 1 base; nucleotides not matched to a gene: 6. CDR3 amino acids: CASQAGAGTDTQYF. The DNA for the CDR3 is TGTGCCAGCCAGGCGGGAGCGGGCACAGATACGCAGTATTTT.

This clonotype has at least ten counts. The J gene is TRBJ2-5, the V gene TRBV5-1, with 12 bases that match TRBD2. This CDR3 contains 19 residues. Per germline, CDR1 SGHRS and CDR2 YFSETQ. The J segment lost 1 base and the V segment lost 4 bases, leaving 14 bases of the junction unmatched. DNA of the CDR3: TGCGCCAGCAGCCCTTTGGGCGCGACTAGCGGGAGTTTCCAAGAGACCCAGTACTTC. This translates into CASSPLGATSGSFQETQYF.

This clonotype was recorded at least ten times. The chain uses TRBV11-3 and TRBJ2-3; D not resolved. The CDR3 is 13 amino acids. The germline V and J ends were trimmed by 5 bases and 1 base, with 7 bases remaining between them. The V gene's germline CDR1 is SGHNT and CDR2 YENEEA. CDR3 sequence reads: CASSHRGTDTQYF. For the CDR3, the DNA is TGTGCCAGCAGCCACCGGGGCACAGATACGCAGTATTTT.

As for this clonotype: With a much larger clone just one base away, this may be a read error. V gene TRBV20-1 combines with J gene TRBJ2-2, with D unresolved. V lost 5 bases, J lost 3 bases, and 7 bases lay in between. Germline CDR1 DFQATT, CDR2 SNEGSKA (reference sequence). The CDR3 length is 12 residues. This CDR3 reads CSARKDTGELFF. Here the CDR3 DNA reads TGCAGTGCTCGCAAGGACACCGGGGAGCTGTTTTTT.

This clonotype was counted ten times or more. The chain recombines TRBV30 with TRBJ2-1; D gene unclear. This CDR3 has 12 residues. V shed 1 base and J shed 3 bases, with 4 bases lying between them. Germline V gene data show CDR1 as GTSNPN and CDR2 as SVGIG (reference sequence). In DNA, the CDR3 is TGTGCCTGGAGTGGGAACTACAATGAGCAGTTCTTC. Protein product: CAWSGNYNEQFF. Full variable domain (rest looked up from reference TRBV30 and TRBJ2-1): SQTIHQWPATLVQPVGSPLSLECTVEGTSNPNLYWYRQAAGRGLQLLFYSVGIGQISSEVPQNLSASRPQDRQFILSSKKLLLSDSGFYLCAWSGNYNEQFFGPGTRLTVL.